The T cell receptor beta chain under discussion was sequenced for a study of cytomegalovirus exposure and HLA in healthy donors. Germline loops: CDR1 ENHRY, CDR2 SYGVKD. V shed 6 bases and J 1 base; nucleotides not matched to a gene: 5. The CDR3 has 14 residues. The PCR made use of 60 Vbeta and 13 Jbeta primers. Method: immunoSEQ multiplex PCR; TCRdb's copy keeps in-frame clones and lacks some. This table holds about 130,000 clones, approximately 80% found once. Findings and caveats of the study: TCR beta V- and J-gene trimming was later associated with a missense DCLRE1C variant. A cluster of highly shared sequence variants was likely a sequencing artifact. Per published accounts, TCR beta sequences correctly predicted the HLA-A and HLA-B alleles of most subjects. Equally common other TCR beta chains were less clonally expanded than HLA-associated ones, a later analysis found.

On this clone: Its antigen is unknown.

The sequencing sample was made of PBMCs. The TCR comes from a woman in her thirties or forties in good health and CMV-seronegative. This rearrangement joins TRBV10-3 to TRBJ1-1, with 7 bases identical to TRBD1. The CDR3 here is CAISQTGSNTEAFF. The CDR3 DNA is TGTGCCATCAGCCAGACAGGGTCGAACACTGAAGCTTTCTTT.